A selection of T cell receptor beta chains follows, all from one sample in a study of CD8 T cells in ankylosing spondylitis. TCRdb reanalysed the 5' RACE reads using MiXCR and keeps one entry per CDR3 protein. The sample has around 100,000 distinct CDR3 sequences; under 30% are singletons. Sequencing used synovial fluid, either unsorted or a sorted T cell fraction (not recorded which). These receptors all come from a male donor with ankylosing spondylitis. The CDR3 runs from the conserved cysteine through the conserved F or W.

CASSYSMGSNTGELFF TRBJ2-2 TRBV6-5
CSAGGSSNEQFF TRBJ2-1 TRBV20-1
CASSLEGSSGNTIYF TRBJ1-3 TRBV11-2
CAWSVGLAREFF TRBJ2-1 TRBV30
CSVVPYGTEAFF TRBJ1-1 TRBV29-1
CASSETRRGTEAFF TRBJ1-1 TRBV2
CASSTRQGANSPLHF TRBJ1-6 TRBV3-1
CSVAEAGGNNQPQHF TRBJ1-5 TRBV29-1
CASSLTPAMADYGYTF TRBJ1-2 TRBV5-5
CASTQGNTGELFF TRBJ2-2 TRBV11-2
CASGGQDTLGGYTF TRBJ1-2 TRBV5-1
CSARDAGGPGTDTQYF TRBJ2-3 TRBV20-1
CASSRTGMDTEAFF TRBJ1-1 TRBV9
CASSWGLAGLANDEQFF TRBJ2-1 TRBV5-1
CASSLDRGLETQYF TRBJ2-5 TRBV6-1
CASSLARGTTEETQYF TRBJ2-5 TRBV7-9
CASGASGNTDTQYF TRBJ2-3 TRBV12-3/TRBV12-4
CASSYNPAERTGVNSPLHF TRBJ1-6 TRBV6-2/TRBV6-3
CASSDGSSGRRTQYF TRBJ2-3 TRBV6-4
CSASDFIRGSGQPQHF TRBJ1-5 TRBV20-1
CRPHGQGRDTEAFF TRBJ1-1 TRBV20-1
CATSDAYGRTDTQYF TRBJ2-3 TRBV24-1
CASSQGGTNEKLFF TRBJ1-4 TRBV28
CASSFSGTSTDTQYF TRBJ2-3 TRBV5-1
CASSLTGGTTADTQYF TRBJ2-3 TRBV11-2
CASSPGPLDTEAFF TRBJ1-1 TRBV5-5
CASSLDGYNSPLHF TRBJ1-6 TRBV7-2
CASSLAMGQMGNQPQHF TRBJ1-5 TRBV7-2
CASSGNGNTIYF TRBJ1-3 TRBV10-2
CASNLGGGADEAFF TRBJ1-1 TRBV5-1
CSARDRRGESYPNEQFF TRBJ2-1 TRBV20-1
CASSEGGMNTEAFF TRBJ1-1 TRBV18
CASSPGNQPQHF TRBJ1-5 TRBV18
CASSMWSMGSNEQFF TRBJ2-1 TRBV18
CASSGTSYQPQHF TRBJ1-5 TRBV5-8
CASSLDTSGYEQYF TRBJ2-7 TRBV11-2
CASSLAGLANEQFF TRBJ2-1 TRBV5-1
CSVDWGSDEQFF TRBJ2-1 TRBV29-1
CASRLQGFGGYTF TRBJ1-2 TRBV12-3/TRBV12-4
CASSLETGVFTEAFF TRBJ1-1 TRBV6-5
CSASRGAGTYEQYF TRBJ2-7 TRBV20-1
CASSLEGPNQPQHF TRBJ1-5 TRBV2
CASSLGPQSSYEQYF TRBJ2-7 TRBV7-9
CATSRDPGGGAYTEAFF TRBJ1-1 TRBV15
CASSFTGSNTGELFF TRBJ2-2 TRBV9
CASSLPPGLAGEQFF TRBJ2-1 TRBV12-3/TRBV12-4
CASSLLISLYYNEQFF TRBJ2-1 TRBV12-3/TRBV12-4
CSAPGLAGGPSTDTQYF TRBJ2-3 TRBV20-1
CATSDPFVGTSGGKGQFF TRBJ2-1 TRBV24-1
CASSFDLSENYGYTF TRBJ1-2 TRBV11-2
CSAEDGREVNVNTDTQYF TRBJ2-3 TRBV20-1
CASSLSGRGRYEKLFF TRBJ1-4 TRBV27
CASSLSWALNTEAFF TRBJ1-1 TRBV3-1
CASFAEIYNEQFF TRBJ2-1 TRBV10-2
CASSFVGTNTGELFF TRBJ2-2 TRBV12-3/TRBV12-4